These T cell receptor beta chains were read from a single sample in a study of T cells in localized non-small cell lung cancer. TCRdb's table, derived via immunoSEQ multiplex PCR, lists solely in-frame clones and lacks some. The sample lists roughly 38,000 clones, 70% to 90% occurring once. The sequences come from peripheral blood, collected before any cancer treatment. Every receptor here comes from a woman aged 18-49 years with stage III lung adenocarcinoma. The CDR3 runs from the conserved cysteine through the conserved F or W. Fields, in order: D gene, J gene, clone size, V gene, CDR3 DNA, CDR3 protein. D genes are given only for firm matches. Not all rows give a size; the values are once, few, many and, for expanded clones, a class.

d_call: NA
j_call: TRBJ1-6
clone_size: once
v_call: TRBV19
cdr3_nt: TGTGCCAGTAGTATCCGGGATTATAATTCACCCCTCCACTTT
cdr3_aa: CASSIRDYNSPLHF

d_call: NA
j_call: TRBJ2-1
clone_size: NA
v_call: TRBV4-2
cdr3_nt: TGTGCCAGCAGCCCCAGACAAACCAATGAGCAGTTCTTC
cdr3_aa: CASSPRQTNEQFF

d_call: TRBD1
j_call: TRBJ1-1
clone_size: NA
v_call: TRBV11-2
cdr3_nt: TGTGCCAGCAGTCCAAATACAGGGGTTGGCACTGAAGCTTTCTTT
cdr3_aa: CASSPNTGVGTEAFF

d_call: TRBD2
j_call: TRBJ2-3
clone_size: NA
v_call: TRBV6-6
cdr3_nt: TGTGCCAGCAGGGGACTAGCGGGGGGCAGGGATACGCAGTATTTT
cdr3_aa: CASRGLAGGRDTQYF

d_call: NA
j_call: TRBJ2-1
clone_size: once
v_call: TRBV4-1
cdr3_nt: TGCGCCACCAAGGCCCGATATCCGACAGACAGTATGGACAATGAGCAGTTCTTC
cdr3_aa: CATKARYPTDSMDNEQFF

d_call: NA
j_call: TRBJ1-6
clone_size: NA
v_call: TRBV18
cdr3_nt: TGTGCCAGCTCACGATCTGAGGGGTCGAGGTCACCCCTCCACTTT
cdr3_aa: CASSRSEGSRSPLHF

d_call: TRBD2
j_call: TRBJ2-1
clone_size: once
v_call: TRBV11-2
cdr3_nt: TGTGCCAGCAGCCTAAGACTAGCGGGGAACTACAATGAGCAGTTCTTC
cdr3_aa: CASSLRLAGNYNEQFF

d_call: NA
j_call: TRBJ1-2
clone_size: once
v_call: TRBV6-6
cdr3_nt: TGTGCCAGCAGTTTGGCCCCAGACTATGGCTACACCTTC
cdr3_aa: CASSLAPDYGYTF

d_call: TRBD1
j_call: TRBJ1-6
clone_size: NA
v_call: TRBV11-3
cdr3_nt: TGTGCCAGCAGCTGGGACAGAACTTCACCCCTCCACTTT
cdr3_aa: CASSWDRTSPLHF

d_call: NA
j_call: TRBJ2-1
clone_size: NA
v_call: TRBV6-4
cdr3_nt: TGTGCCAGCGGTAGGGACTTTGACTACAATGAGCAGTTCTTC
cdr3_aa: CASGRDFDYNEQFF

d_call: TRBD1
j_call: TRBJ2-2
clone_size: NA
v_call: TRBV19
cdr3_nt: TGTGCCAGTAGGGCCGGGACAGCGAACACCGGGGAGCTGTTTTTT
cdr3_aa: CASRAGTANTGELFF

d_call: NA
j_call: TRBJ1-2
clone_size: NA
v_call: TRBV6-5
cdr3_nt: TGTGCCAGCACCAAAGCAGGGACTCACTACACCTTC
cdr3_aa: CASTKAGTHYTF

d_call: NA
j_call: TRBJ1-2
clone_size: NA
v_call: TRBV7-9
cdr3_nt: TGTGCCAGCAGCTTTGGCGGTGGGAGGGGTAACTATGGCTACACCTTC
cdr3_aa: CASSFGGGRGNYGYTF

d_call: TRBD1
j_call: TRBJ1-5
clone_size: NA
v_call: TRBV2
cdr3_nt: TGTGCCAGCAGACAAGGGACAGGGGGCCATCAGCCCCAGCATTTT
cdr3_aa: CASRQGTGGHQPQHF

d_call: NA
j_call: TRBJ2-1
clone_size: NA
v_call: TRBV27
cdr3_nt: TGTGCCAGCAGTTTATCCACAGTCATTTCTAACAATGAGCAGTTCTTC
cdr3_aa: CASSLSTVISNNEQFF

d_call: NA
j_call: TRBJ1-4
clone_size: NA
v_call: TRBV6-5
cdr3_nt: TGTGCCAGCAGTACCCTTAATGAAAAACTGTTTTTT
cdr3_aa: CASSTLNEKLFF

d_call: TRBD1
j_call: TRBJ2-3
clone_size: NA
v_call: TRBV6-1
cdr3_nt: TGTGCCAGCAGTGCCCGGCAGGGGGGCACAGATACGCAGTATTTT
cdr3_aa: CASSARQGGTDTQYF

d_call: TRBD2
j_call: TRBJ2-2
clone_size: NA
v_call: TRBV5-1
cdr3_nt: TGCGCCAGCAGTGATAGCGGGGGGGCCGGGGAGCTGTTTTTT
cdr3_aa: CASSDSGGAGELFF

d_call: NA
j_call: TRBJ2-3
clone_size: NA
v_call: TRBV10-1
cdr3_nt: TGCGCCAGCAGTGAAGTTTCGGACAGCACAGATACGCAGTATTTT
cdr3_aa: CASSEVSDSTDTQYF

d_call: NA
j_call: TRBJ2-5
clone_size: NA
v_call: TRBV7-2
cdr3_nt: TGTGCCAGCAGCCCCCTGGGGCGGATAGGAGAGACCCAGTACTTC
cdr3_aa: CASSPLGRIGETQYF

d_call: TRBD1
j_call: TRBJ2-5
clone_size: NA
v_call: TRBV9
cdr3_nt: TGTGCCAGCAGCGAGGACAGGCAAGAGACCCAGTACTTC
cdr3_aa: CASSEDRQETQYF

d_call: NA
j_call: TRBJ1-1
clone_size: few
v_call: TRBV10-3
cdr3_nt: TGTGCCATCGGCTCTCAGGCTGACACTGAAGCTTTCTTT
cdr3_aa: CAIGSQADTEAFF

d_call: NA
j_call: TRBJ2-7
clone_size: NA
v_call: TRBV7-9
cdr3_nt: TGTGCCAGCAGCCTCCCATCGGACTACGAGCAGTACTTC
cdr3_aa: CASSLPSDYEQYF

d_call: NA
j_call: TRBJ1-3
clone_size: NA
v_call: TRBV5-1
cdr3_nt: TGCGCCAGCAGCCCCGACAGCTTAAACACCATATATTTT
cdr3_aa: CASSPDSLNTIYF

d_call: TRBD1
j_call: TRBJ2-7
clone_size: NA
v_call: TRBV7-2
cdr3_nt: TGTGCCAGCAGCTCCGGACAGGGCGAGCAGTACTTC
cdr3_aa: CASSSGQGEQYF

d_call: TRBD2
j_call: TRBJ2-1
clone_size: few
v_call: TRBV7-8
cdr3_nt: TGTGCCAGCAGCTTAGAACGACTAGCTAGCCATGAGCAGTTCTTC
cdr3_aa: CASSLERLASHEQFF

d_call: NA
j_call: TRBJ2-1
clone_size: NA
v_call: TRBV30
cdr3_nt: TGTGCCTGGAGTGCTGGGGAGCAGTTCTTC
cdr3_aa: CAWSAGEQFF

d_call: NA
j_call: TRBJ1-2
clone_size: once
v_call: TRBV11-2
cdr3_nt: TGTGCCAGCAGCTTAGGAACAGGCGACTATGGCTACACCTTC
cdr3_aa: CASSLGTGDYGYTF

d_call: TRBD1
j_call: TRBJ2-5
clone_size: NA
v_call: TRBV7-3
cdr3_nt: TGTGCCAGCAGCTCAACAGGGGAAGAGACCCAGTACTTC
cdr3_aa: CASSSTGEETQYF

d_call: TRBD1
j_call: TRBJ2-7
clone_size: NA
v_call: TRBV18
cdr3_nt: TGTGCCAGCTCTCGGACTCCCGGGACAGCAACCTACGAGCAGTACTTC
cdr3_aa: CASSRTPGTATYEQYF

d_call: TRBD2
j_call: TRBJ2-1
clone_size: NA
v_call: TRBV28
cdr3_nt: TGTGCCAGCAGGGATGGACTAGCGACCTACAATGAGCAGTTCTTC
cdr3_aa: CASRDGLATYNEQFF

d_call: NA
j_call: TRBJ1-5
clone_size: NA
v_call: TRBV19
cdr3_nt: TGTGCCAGTAGTATATCCCCTTCCAATCAGCCCCAGCATTTT
cdr3_aa: CASSISPSNQPQHF

d_call: NA
j_call: TRBJ1-2
clone_size: NA
v_call: TRBV30
cdr3_nt: TGTGCCTGGAGTGCACCGCTCAGTTATGGCTACACCTTC
cdr3_aa: CAWSAPLSYGYTF

d_call: TRBD1
j_call: TRBJ1-4
clone_size: NA
v_call: TRBV7-8
cdr3_nt: TGTGCCAGCAGCCCTCGGACAGGGCCAAATGAAAAACTGTTTTTT
cdr3_aa: CASSPRTGPNEKLFF

d_call: TRBD1
j_call: TRBJ1-1
clone_size: once
v_call: TRBV6-1
cdr3_nt: TGTGCCAGCAGTACCCGACAGGGTCTGGGAGCTTTCTTT
cdr3_aa: CASSTRQGLGAFF

d_call: TRBD1
j_call: TRBJ1-1
clone_size: NA
v_call: TRBV7-9
cdr3_nt: TGTGCCAGCAGCCCTGGGACAGGGGGGAACACTGAAGCTTTCTTT
cdr3_aa: CASSPGTGGNTEAFF

d_call: TRBD1
j_call: TRBJ2-3
clone_size: NA
v_call: TRBV4-1
cdr3_nt: TGCGCCAGCAGCCAAGTGGACAGGATTTCTAGCACAGATACGCAGTATTTT
cdr3_aa: CASSQVDRISSTDTQYF

d_call: NA
j_call: TRBJ2-1
clone_size: NA
v_call: TRBV2
cdr3_nt: TGTGCCAGCAGTAGCCTGTGGAGCAATGAGCAGTTCTTC
cdr3_aa: CASSSLWSNEQFF

d_call: TRBD1
j_call: TRBJ2-5
clone_size: NA
v_call: TRBV4-1
cdr3_nt: TGCGCCAGCAGCCAGGGGGCTGGCAGGGGGCAGGAGACCCAGTACTTC
cdr3_aa: CASSQGAGRGQETQYF

d_call: NA
j_call: TRBJ1-1
clone_size: NA
v_call: TRBV2
cdr3_nt: TGTGCCAGCGGAAACAGGGTTTTTACTGAAGCTTTCTTT
cdr3_aa: CASGNRVFTEAFF

d_call: TRBD1
j_call: TRBJ2-7
clone_size: NA
v_call: TRBV4-1
cdr3_nt: TGCGCCAGCAGCCAGAACAGGGGTCGGGGCTACGAGCAGTACTTC
cdr3_aa: CASSQNRGRGYEQYF